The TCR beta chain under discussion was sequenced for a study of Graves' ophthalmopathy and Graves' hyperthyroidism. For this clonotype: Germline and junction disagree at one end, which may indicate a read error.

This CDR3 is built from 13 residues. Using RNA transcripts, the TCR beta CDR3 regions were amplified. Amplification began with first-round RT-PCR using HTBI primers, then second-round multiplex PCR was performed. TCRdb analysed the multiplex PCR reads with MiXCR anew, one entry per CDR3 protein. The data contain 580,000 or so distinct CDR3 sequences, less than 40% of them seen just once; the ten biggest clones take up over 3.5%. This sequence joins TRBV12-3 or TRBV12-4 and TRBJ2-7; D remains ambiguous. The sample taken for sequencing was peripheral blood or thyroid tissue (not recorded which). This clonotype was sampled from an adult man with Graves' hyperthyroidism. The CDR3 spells CASVAFSYNEQYF. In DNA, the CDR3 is TGCGCCAGCGTTGCGTTCTCCTACAATGAGCAGTACTTC.